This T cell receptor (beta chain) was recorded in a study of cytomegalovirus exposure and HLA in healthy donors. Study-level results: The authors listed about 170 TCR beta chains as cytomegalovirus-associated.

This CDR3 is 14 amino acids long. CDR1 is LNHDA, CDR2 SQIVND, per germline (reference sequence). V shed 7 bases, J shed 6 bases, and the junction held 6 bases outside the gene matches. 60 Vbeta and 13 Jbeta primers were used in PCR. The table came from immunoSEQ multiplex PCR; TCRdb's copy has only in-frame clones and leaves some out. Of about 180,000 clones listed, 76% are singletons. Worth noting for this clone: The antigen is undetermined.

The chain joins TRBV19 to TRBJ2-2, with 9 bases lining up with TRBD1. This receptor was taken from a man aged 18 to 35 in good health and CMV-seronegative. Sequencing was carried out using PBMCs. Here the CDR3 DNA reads TGTGCCAGTACCCAGGGACAGGGCCCCGGGGAGCTGTTTTTT. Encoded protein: CASTQGQGPGELFF.